The source of this T cell receptor (beta chain) is a study of blood T cell repertoires in COVID-19. Generated by immunoSEQ multiplex PCR, the TCRdb table keeps only in-frame clones and is missing some. This table has about 160,000 clones, approximately 80% appearing once. Between the trimmed V and J ends, which lost 6 bases and 2 bases, there was a span of 13 bases. Germline V CDR1 and CDR2: MNHNY, SVGAGI (reference sequence). CDR3 length equals 14 residues. The receptor comes from a woman over 75 with active or convalescent COVID-19. Sequencing input: peripheral blood. V is TRBV6-6 and J is TRBJ2-5; D is possibly TRBD1 (6 bases). This CDR3 reads CASSPGQSQETQYF. CDR3 coding DNA: TGTGCCAGCAGCCCAGGACAGTCTCAAGAGACCCAGTACTTC.